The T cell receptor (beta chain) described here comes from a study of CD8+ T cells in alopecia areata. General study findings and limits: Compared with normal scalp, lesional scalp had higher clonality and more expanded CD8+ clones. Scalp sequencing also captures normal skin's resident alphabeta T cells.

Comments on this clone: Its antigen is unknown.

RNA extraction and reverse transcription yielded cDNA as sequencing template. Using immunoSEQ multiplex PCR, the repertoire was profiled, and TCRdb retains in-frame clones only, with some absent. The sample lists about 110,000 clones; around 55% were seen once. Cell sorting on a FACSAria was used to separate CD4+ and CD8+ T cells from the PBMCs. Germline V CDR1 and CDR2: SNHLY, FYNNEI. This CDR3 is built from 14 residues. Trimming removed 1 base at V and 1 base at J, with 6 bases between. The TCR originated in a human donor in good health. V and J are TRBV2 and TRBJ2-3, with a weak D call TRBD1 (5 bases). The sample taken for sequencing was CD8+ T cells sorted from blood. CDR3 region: CASSEVRGTDTQYF. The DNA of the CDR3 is TGTGCCAGCAGTGAAGTCAGGGGCACAGATACGCAGTATTTT.